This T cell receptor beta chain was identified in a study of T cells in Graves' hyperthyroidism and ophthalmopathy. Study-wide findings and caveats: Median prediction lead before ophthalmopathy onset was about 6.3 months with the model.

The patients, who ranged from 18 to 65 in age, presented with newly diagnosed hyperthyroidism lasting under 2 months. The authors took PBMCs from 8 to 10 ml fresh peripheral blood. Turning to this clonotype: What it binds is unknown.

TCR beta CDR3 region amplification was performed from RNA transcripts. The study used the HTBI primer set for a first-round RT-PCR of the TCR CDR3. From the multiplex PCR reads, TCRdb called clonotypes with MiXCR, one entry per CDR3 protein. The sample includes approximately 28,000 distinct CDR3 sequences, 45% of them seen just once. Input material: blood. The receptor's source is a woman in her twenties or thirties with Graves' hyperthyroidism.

The CDR3 coding sequence is TGTGCCACCAGTGATACTCGGACAGGTGGGGCCTACGAGCAGTACTTC. As protein: CATSDTRTGGAYEQYF. The chain combines TRBV24-1 with TRBJ2-7; 7 bases match TRBD1. The germline V gene encodes CDR1 KGHDR and CDR2 SFDVKD. With 3 bases clipped from V and 2 bases from J, the junction kept 9 bases outside the gene matches. The CDR3 sequence is 16 residues long.